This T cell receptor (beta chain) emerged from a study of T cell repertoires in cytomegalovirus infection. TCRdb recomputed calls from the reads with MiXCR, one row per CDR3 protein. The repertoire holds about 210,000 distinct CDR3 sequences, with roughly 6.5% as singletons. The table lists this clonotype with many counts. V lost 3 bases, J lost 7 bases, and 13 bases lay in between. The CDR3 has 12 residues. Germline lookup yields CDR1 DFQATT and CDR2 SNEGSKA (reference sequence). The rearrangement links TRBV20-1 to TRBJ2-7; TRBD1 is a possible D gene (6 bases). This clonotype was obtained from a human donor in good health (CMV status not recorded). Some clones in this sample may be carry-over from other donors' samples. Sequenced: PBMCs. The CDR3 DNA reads TGCAGTGCTAGGTCCTCCAGGGGAGAGCAGTACTTC. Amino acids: CSARSSRGEQYF.